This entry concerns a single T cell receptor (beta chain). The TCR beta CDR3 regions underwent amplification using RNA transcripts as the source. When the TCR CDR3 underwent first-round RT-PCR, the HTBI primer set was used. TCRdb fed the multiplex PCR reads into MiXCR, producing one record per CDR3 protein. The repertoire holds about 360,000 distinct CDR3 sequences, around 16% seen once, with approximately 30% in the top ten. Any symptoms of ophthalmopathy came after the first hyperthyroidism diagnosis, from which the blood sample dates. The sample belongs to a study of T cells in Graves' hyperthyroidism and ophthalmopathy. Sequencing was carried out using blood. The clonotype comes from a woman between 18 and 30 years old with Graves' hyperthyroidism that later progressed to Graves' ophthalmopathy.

DNA of the CDR3: TGCAGTGCTAGAAGGGGACGACAGCCCCAGCATTTT. The encoded protein is CSARRGRQPQHF. This chain joins TRBV20-1 and TRBJ1-5; D is perhaps TRBD1 (5 bases). V gave up 2 bases and J gave up 7 bases, with 9 bases separating them. Germline values: CDR1 DFQATT, CDR2 SNEGSKA (reference sequence). The CDR3 contains 12 residues.